The present T cell receptor beta chain was sequenced within a study of T cell repertoires in cytomegalovirus infection. V was clipped by 5 bases and J by 6 bases, with 11 bases between them. Germline V gives CDR1 SGHTA, CDR2 FQGNSA. This CDR3 has 13 amino acids. Via MiXCR, TCRdb re-called the reads, giving one row per CDR3 protein. The data show about 500,000 distinct CDR3 sequences, 25% to 35% seen once. This clonotype appeared many times. Its specificity is not known. The TCR sequence derives from a human donor in good health (CMV status not recorded). Some clones in this sample may be carry-over from other donors' samples. The V and J genes are TRBV7-2 and TRBJ2-1, with D possibly TRBD1 on 5 matching bases. This material consisted of cultured PBMCs, taken from culture after CMV antigen stimulation. This CDR3 is CASSQGGLNEQFF. CDR3 in DNA: TGTGCCAGCAGCCAGGGTGGGCTCAATGAGCAGTTCTTC.